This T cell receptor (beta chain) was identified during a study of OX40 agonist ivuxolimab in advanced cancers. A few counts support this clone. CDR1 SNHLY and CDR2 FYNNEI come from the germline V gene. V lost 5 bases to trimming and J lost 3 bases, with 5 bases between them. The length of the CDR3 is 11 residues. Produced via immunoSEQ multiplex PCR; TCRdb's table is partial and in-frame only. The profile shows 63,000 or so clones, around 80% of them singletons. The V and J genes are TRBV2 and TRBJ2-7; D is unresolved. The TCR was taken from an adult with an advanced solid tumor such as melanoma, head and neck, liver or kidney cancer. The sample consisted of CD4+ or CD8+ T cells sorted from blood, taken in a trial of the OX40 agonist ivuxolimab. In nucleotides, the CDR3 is TGTGCCAGCAGTTACGTCTACGAGCAGTACTTC. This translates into CASSYVYEQYF.